Reported below is one T cell receptor (beta chain). This CDR3 spans 15 amino acids. The V gene end was trimmed by 2 bases and the J gene end by 7 bases; junction bases not matched to a gene: 2. The germline CDR1 and CDR2 sequences are KGHDR and SFDVKD. The data stem from a study of blood T cell repertoires in COVID-19. Clones were sequenced by immunoSEQ multiplex PCR, and TCRdb holds only the in-frame ones, with some missing. Among around 310,000 clones listed, almost 90% were seen once. Sequencing used peripheral blood. The receptor was isolated from a middle-aged woman with COVID-19, enrolled during active disease. V usage is TRBV24-1 and J usage is TRBJ2-1; 12 bases map to TRBD2. The CDR3 coding sequence is TGTGCCACCAGTGATTCAGGGACTAGCGGGAATGAGCAGTTCTTC. The encoded protein is CATSDSGTSGNEQFF.